Below, 17 T cell receptor beta chains from the same sample are listed, as sequenced in a study of blood T cell repertoires in COVID-19. Sequenced by immunoSEQ multiplex PCR; TCRdb stores in-frame clones only, minus some. The sample consists of 150,000 to 200,000 clones, about 91% of them appearing once. The sequenced sample was PBMCs or T cells enriched from blood (not recorded which). These receptors originate from a woman aged 40 to 49 with acute COVID-19.

This sequence joins TRBV5-6 and TRBJ2-1, with a weak D call TRBD2 (5 bases). Trimming shortened V by 4 bases and J by 4 bases, and 12 bases separated the two germline ends. There are 14 residues in the CDR3. Per the germline V gene, CDR1 is SGHDT and CDR2 is YYEEEE. CDR3 region: CASSPRWEYNEQFF. The CDR3 DNA follows: TGTGCCAGCAGCCCTCGGTGGGAGTACAATGAGCAGTTCTTC.

This chain uses TRBV7-8 with TRBJ2-5; TRBD2 matches at 11 bases. V shed 0 bases, J shed 1 base, and the junction held 1 base outside the gene matches. This CDR3 is 16 amino acids long. CDR1 is SGHVS and CDR2 is FQNEAQ in the germline V gene. The CDR3 coding sequence is TGTGCCAGCAGCTTAGCTAGCGGGAGGGCCCAAGAGACCCAGTACTTC. Its protein product is CASSLASGRAQETQYF.

The chain combines TRBV7-3 with TRBJ2-2; 8 nucleotides match TRBD2. This CDR3 comprises 17 residues. Germline-derived CDR1 and CDR2 are SGHTA and FQGTGA. V was pared by 6 bases and J by 3 bases, with 12 bases of the junction left unmatched. Written as DNA, the CDR3 is TGTGCCAGCAGTCCCGGGGGGGTCTCCCTTTACACCGGGGAGCTGTTTTTT. Translating gives CASSPGGVSLYTGELFF.

The J gene is TRBJ1-1, the V gene TRBV4-1; D is undetermined. Germline loops: CDR1 MGHRA, CDR2 YSYEKL. This CDR3 contains 13 residues. The germline V and J ends were trimmed by 1 base and 7 bases, with 10 bases remaining between them. The CDR3 DNA follows: TGCGCCAGCAGCCAAGGCCGGGAGAATGAAGCTTTCTTT. This codes for CASSQGRENEAFF.

The V and J genes are TRBV5-1 and TRBJ1-1, with D possibly TRBD1 on 5 matching bases. The germline V gene has CDR1 SGHRS and CDR2 YFSETQ. The V end lost 4 bases, the J end lost 4 bases, and 14 bases lay between the germline ends. CDR3 length equals 14 residues. The CDR3 loop is CASSPKGAVTEAFF. DNA for the CDR3: TGCGCCAGCAGCCCTAAAGGGGCGGTCACTGAAGCTTTCTTT.

This chain links TRBV7-2 with TRBJ2-7; possible D gene TRBD1, 5 bases. This CDR3 spans 14 amino acids. Trimming pared 0 bases from V and 2 bases from J, leaving 8 bases between. The germline CDR1 and CDR2 sequences are SGHTA and FQGNSA. CDR3 amino acids: CASSLAGDPYEQYF. Here the CDR3 DNA reads TGTGCCAGCAGCTTAGCAGGGGATCCCTACGAGCAGTACTTC.

This clone was seen a single time. V gene TRBV2 combines with J gene TRBJ2-2; D gene ambiguous. This CDR3 contains 13 residues. Germline lookup yields CDR1 SNHLY and CDR2 FYNNEI. Trimming took 7 bases from V and 6 from J, leaving 12 bases between them. The CDR3 is CASMEIKAGELFF. The CDR3 nucleotides read TGTGCCAGCATGGAGATAAAGGCCGGGGAGCTGTTTTTT.

In its sample, this clone was seen once. The chain combines TRBV2 with TRBJ2-3; 7 bases map to TRBD1. In germline, CDR1 is SNHLY, CDR2 FYNNEI. Trimming at V came to 5 bases and at J to 0 bases, leaving 5 bases not matched to a gene. There are 15 residues in the CDR3. CDR3 amino acids: CASSYNRGSTDTQYF. CDR3 sequence (DNA): TGTGCCAGCAGTTACAACAGGGGAAGCACAGATACGCAGTATTTT.

The chain uses TRBV3-1 (or the pseudogene TRBV3-2) and TRBJ1-4, with D tentatively TRBD1 (6 bases). Germline V CDR1 and CDR2: LGHDT, YNNKEL (reference sequence). The CDR3 consists of 16 residues. Trimming took off 5 bases at V and 2 bases at J, with 15 bases between the two ends. CDR3 region: CASSNRGTGTNEKLFF. DNA for the CDR3: TGTGCCAGCAGCAACCGAGGCACAGGGACTAATGAAAAACTGTTTTTT.

V is TRBV21-1 and J is TRBJ2-6; TRBD2 is taken as the D call from the table, unchecked against the DNA. TRBV21-1 is recorded as a pseudogene. CDR3 length equals 18 residues. CDR3 coding DNA: TGTGCCAGCACAACCCGGCTAGCCATACTCTCTGGGGCCAACGTCCTGACTTTC. Its protein product is CASTTRLAILSGANVLTF.

The chain is built from TRBV11-2 and TRBJ1-3, with a weak D call TRBD1 (5 bases). CDR1 is SGHAT and CDR2 is FQNNGV in the germline V gene. V lost 5 bases to trimming and J lost 0 bases, with 14 bases between them. The CDR3 contains 16 residues. CDR3 in amino acids: CASSPGYPLSGNTIYF. In DNA form, the CDR3 reads TGTGCCAGCAGCCCAGGGTATCCTCTCTCTGGAAACACCATATATTTT.

The chain employs TRBV30 and TRBJ2-7; TRBD1 is a possible D gene (5 bases). The germline CDR1 and CDR2 sequences are GTSNPN and SVGIG (reference sequence). The V gene lost 4 bases and the J gene lost 5 bases, with 9 bases spanning the gap. CDR3 length equals 11 residues. The CDR3 loop reads CAWTGRDEQYF. CDR3 coding DNA: TGTGCCTGGACAGGCAGGGACGAGCAGTACTTC. The variable domain in full, with the rest retrieved from reference TRBV30 and TRBJ2-7, is SQTIHQWPATLVQPVGSPLSLECTVEGTSNPNLYWYRQAAGRGLQLLFYSVGIGQISSEVPQNLSASRPQDRQFILSSKKLLLSDSGFYLCAWTGRDEQYFGPGTRLTVT.

The chain is built from TRBV7-2 and TRBJ2-5, with TRBD2 matching 9 bases. CDR3 size: 16 residues. CDR1 is SGHTA, CDR2 FQGNSA, per germline. With 2 bases clipped from V and 1 base from J, the junction kept 5 bases outside the gene matches. The CDR3: CASSLPSTSGQETQYF. The CDR3, as DNA: TGTGCCAGCAGCTTACCCTCGACTAGCGGCCAAGAGACCCAGTACTTC. The variable domain in full, completed from reference TRBV7-2 and TRBJ2-5, reads GAGVSQSPSNKVTEKGKDVELRCDPISGHTALYWYRQSLGQGLEFLIYFQGNSAPDKSGLPSDRFSAERTGGSVSTLTIQRTQQEDSAVYLCASSLPSTSGQETQYFGPGTRLLVL.

The chain uses TRBV11-2 and TRBJ1-6, with D maybe TRBD1 (5 bases). The V and J ends lost 5 bases and 9 bases respectively, with 11 bases between them. CDR1 and CDR2 (germline): SGHAT, FQNNGV. This CDR3 has 13 amino acids. The CDR3 nucleotides read TGTGCCAGCAGCCAAGTTAGGGGTTCACCCCTCCACTTT. This sequence encodes CASSQVRGSPLHF.

The genes are TRBV6-1 and TRBJ1-1, with unresolved D. Germline CDR1 and CDR2: MNHNS and SASEGT. The CDR3 extends over 14 amino acids. The ends were cut back, 3 bases at V and 5 bases at J, with 13 bases in the middle. CDR3 in amino acids: CASSDREGGTEAFF. Here the CDR3 DNA reads TGTGCCAGCAGTGACCGGGAGGGTGGAACTGAAGCTTTCTTT.

Concerning this clone itself: In the same sample, other DNA sequences code for this CDR3. This chain joins TRBV9 and TRBJ2-7; the match to TRBD1 covers 10 bases. The germline CDR1 and CDR2 sequences are SGDLS and YYNGEE. Trimming took 0 bases from V and 3 from J; bases not matched to a gene: 0. The CDR3 totals 14 residues. CDR3 sequence: CASSVGDRGYEQYF. DNA for the CDR3: TGTGCCAGCAGCGTAGGGGACAGGGGCTACGAGCAGTACTTC.

The rearrangement joins TRBV19 to TRBJ1-2; 8 bases agree with TRBD1. The CDR3 is 12 amino acids. V lost 5 bases and J lost 8; bases outside the gene matches: 4. The germline gives CDR1 LNHDA, CDR2 SQIVND (reference sequence). This chain's CDR3 is CASSHWTGGYTF. Written as DNA, the CDR3 is TGTGCCAGTAGTCACTGGACAGGGGGCTACACCTTC.